A single sample is the source of the 17 T cell receptor beta chains below, sequenced in a study of blood T cell repertoires in COVID-19. This table comes from immunoSEQ multiplex PCR, and its TCRdb copy is limited to in-frame clones, with some not included. In the table there are 25,000 to 30,000 clones, roughly 80% of which are singletons. Sequencing was carried out using peripheral blood. The receptors originated from a woman in her sixties with acute or convalescent COVID-19.

This rearrangement joins TRBV11-2 to TRBJ2-2; D may be TRBD1 (5 bases). The CDR3 is made up of 16 amino acids. CDR1 is SGHAT and CDR2 is FQNNGV in the germline V gene. V dropped 6 bases and J dropped 6 bases, with 20 bases sitting between them. Here the CDR3 reads CASSSTRQPRSGELFF. In nucleotides, the CDR3 is TGTGCCAGCAGTTCAACCCGACAGCCAAGGTCCGGGGAGCTGTTTTTT.

V and J are TRBV7-9 and TRBJ1-2; tentative D call: TRBD1 (5 bases). The CDR3 runs to 15 residues. V dropped 4 bases and J dropped 8 bases, with 20 bases sitting between them. The germline V gene encodes CDR1 SEHNR and CDR2 FQNEAQ (reference sequence). The CDR3 bases are TGTGCCAGCAGCTCGACCGGACAAGGCTATTTAGGCTACACCTTC. It encodes CASSSTGQGYLGYTF.

The gene calls are TRBV28 and TRBJ1-3, with TRBD1 matching 9 bases. The CDR3 spans 15 residues. V trimming: 3 bases; J trimming: 2 bases; junction bases outside the gene matches: 2. In germline, CDR1 is MDHEN, CDR2 SYDVKM. In DNA form, the CDR3 reads TGTGCCAGCAGTTTGAGGACAGGGGCTGGAAACACCATATATTTT. This sequence encodes CASSLRTGAGNTIYF. Based on the CDR3 plus reference TRBV28 and TRBJ1-3, the full variable domain is DVKVTQSSRYLVKRTGEKVFLECVQDMDHENMFWYRQDPGLGLRLIYFSYDVKMKEKGDIPEGYSVSREKKERFSLILESASTNQTSMYLCASSLRTGAGNTIYFGEGSWLTVV.

The V gene is TRBV29-1, the J gene TRBJ1-4; 10 bases fit TRBD1. Unmatched junction bases numbered 7, after V lost 5 bases and J lost 10 bases. The V gene's germline CDR1 is SQVTM and CDR2 ANQGSEA. The CDR3 has 13 residues. The CDR3 here is CSVQDRGGGKLFF. The CDR3 nucleotides are TGCAGCGTTCAGGACAGGGGGGGAGGAAAACTGTTTTTT.

The gene calls are TRBV6-6 and TRBJ1-5, with 8 bases identical to TRBD1. The germline V gene encodes CDR1 MNHNY and CDR2 SVGAGI (reference sequence). The CDR3 runs to 17 residues. V was pared by 5 bases and J by 2 bases, with 11 bases of the junction left unmatched. This CDR3 reads CASSPPPQGAGNQPQHF. DNA of the CDR3: TGTGCCAGCAGTCCCCCCCCGCAGGGGGCGGGCAATCAGCCCCAGCATTTT.

V is TRBV5-6 and J is TRBJ1-3; no clear D gene. Germline values: CDR1 SGHDT, CDR2 YYEEEE. Between the trimmed V and J ends, which lost 1 base and 2 bases, there was a span of 10 bases. The CDR3 loop spans 15 amino acids. CDR3 in amino acids: CASSLWAGTGNTIYF. The CDR3 region has the DNA TGTGCCAGCAGCTTGTGGGCAGGAACTGGAAACACCATATATTTT.

The chain joins TRBV12-3 or TRBV12-4 to TRBJ2-3, with a tentative D call TRBD2 (6 bases). Trimming pared 4 bases from V and 3 bases from J, leaving 8 bases between. This CDR3 contains 13 residues. CDR3 region: CASSYRETDTQYF. In DNA form, the CDR3 reads TGTGCCAGCAGTTACCGGGAGACAGATACGCAGTATTTT.

V and J are TRBV5-4 and TRBJ2-2; 8 bases match TRBD1. The V segment lost 5 bases and the J segment 6 bases; nucleotides outside the gene matches: 9. Per germline, CDR1 SGHNT and CDR2 YYREEE (reference sequence). The CDR3 totals 15 residues. The CDR3 DNA follows: TGTGCCAGCAGTACGACAGGGGACGGGGCCGGGGAGCTGTTTTTT. Amino acids: CASSTTGDGAGELFF.

This chain connects TRBV27 to TRBJ1-6; TRBD1 agrees at 9 bases. Germline CDR1 reads MNHEY; CDR2 reads SMNVEV (reference sequence). The CDR3 runs to 16 residues. The ends lost 7 bases at V and 7 bases at J; junction bases unmatched: 11. The DNA of the CDR3 is TGTGCCAGCACCCTCTCAGGGACAGGGAACAATTCACCCCTCCACTTT. Its protein product is CASTLSGTGNNSPLHF.

Written as DNA, the CDR3 is TGTGCCAGTAGGGACAGGGCTGCAACTAATGAAAAACTGTTTTTT. This encodes CASRDRAATNEKLFF. The V and J genes are TRBV19 and TRBJ1-4, with 8 bases identical to TRBD1. The CDR3 runs 15 residues. Unmatched junction bases numbered 3, after V lost 6 bases and J lost 0 bases. Germline CDR1 and CDR2: LNHDA and SQIVND (reference sequence). The variable domain in full, completed from reference TRBV19 and TRBJ1-4, reads DGGITQSPKYLFRKEGQNVTLSCEQNLNHDAMYWYRQDPGQGLRLIYYSQIVNDFQKGDIAEGYSVSREKKESFPLTVTSAQKNPTAFYLCASRDRAATNEKLFFGSGTQLSVL.

Only one count was recorded for this clone. The genes are TRBV7-3 and TRBJ1-1, with no clear D. Germline CDR1 and CDR2: SGHTA and FQGTGA. The CDR3 loop spans 15 amino acids. Between the trimmed V and J ends, which lost 0 bases and 1 base, there was a span of 9 bases. The CDR3 loop is CASSLTQVQNTEAFF. CDR3 nucleotide sequence: TGTGCCAGCAGCTTAACGCAGGTCCAGAACACTGAAGCTTTCTTT.

The rearrangement links TRBV28 to TRBJ1-4, with 8 bases fitting TRBD1. The CDR3 totals 15 residues. V shed 4 bases and J 10 bases; nucleotides not matched to a gene: 11. The germline V gene encodes CDR1 MDHEN and CDR2 SYDVKM. CDR3: CASSYGQGGLGKLFF. The CDR3 coding sequence is TGTGCCAGCAGTTACGGACAGGGAGGGTTAGGAAAACTGTTTTTT.

The rearrangement joins TRBV28 to TRBJ1-1; 8 nucleotides line up with TRBD1. With V trimmed by 7 bases and J by 0 bases, 10 bases remained unmatched. This CDR3 comprises 16 residues. From germline, CDR1 is MDHEN and CDR2 SYDVKM. In nucleotides, the CDR3 is TGTGCCAGCACCGGACAGGGCTTTCTCATGAACACTGAAGCTTTCTTT. Protein product: CASTGQGFLMNTEAFF.

The chain combines TRBV6-5 with TRBJ2-5, with D possibly matching TRBD2 (6 bases). V lost 0 bases and J lost 6, with 11 bases in between. The CDR3 has 14 amino acids. Germline V CDR1 and CDR2: MNHEY, SVGAGI. The CDR3, as DNA: TGTGCCAGCAGTTACTCGAGACTAGGGAAGACCCAGTACTTC. This encodes CASSYSRLGKTQYF.

There are a few counts of this clone. The chain has TRBV11-2 and TRBJ2-1; the match to TRBD2 covers 9 bases. The germline V gene encodes CDR1 SGHAT and CDR2 FQNNGV. Losses at the gene ends were 5 bases for V and 10 bases for J; bases not matched to a gene: 12. The CDR3 extends over 15 amino acids. CDR3 protein: CASSLGGTSLAEQFF. The CDR3 nucleotides are TGTGCCAGCAGCCTAGGTGGGACTAGCTTAGCCGAGCAGTTCTTC. The complete variable domain, with remaining parts taken from reference TRBV11-2 and TRBJ2-1, reads EAGVAQSPRYKIIEKRQSVAFWCNPISGHATLYWYQQILGQGPKLLIQFQNNGVVDDSQLPKDRFSAERLKGVDSTLKIQPAKLEDSAVYLCASSLGGTSLAEQFFGPGTRLTVL.

The genes are TRBV12-3 or TRBV12-4 and TRBJ1-2; no clear D. The CDR3 length is 13 residues. Trimming removed 5 bases at V and 4 bases at J, with 11 bases between. CDR3 sequence reads: CASSPGLRYGYTF. The CDR3 nucleotides are TGTGCCAGCAGTCCCGGACTGCGCTATGGCTACACCTTC.

V usage is TRBV11-2 and J usage is TRBJ1-1; D unresolved. The CDR3 loop spans 14 amino acids. Between the trimmed V and J ends, which lost 4 bases and 0 bases, there was a span of 9 bases. Per germline, CDR1 SGHAT and CDR2 FQNNGV. The chain's CDR3 is CASSSPNLNTEAFF. Here the CDR3 DNA reads TGTGCCAGCAGCTCCCCTAATCTGAACACTGAAGCTTTCTTT.